Given below is one T cell receptor (beta chain) in context. The TCR-sequenced patients were a few responders to pembrolizumab. This sample is part of a study of PD-1 blockade in mismatch repair-deficient tumors. Some clones are missing from TCRdb's copy, which holds only in-frame ones; the method was immunoSEQ multiplex PCR. The top ten clones hold 1.2% to 1.5% of a sample with under 25,000 clones, roughly 87% of them seen once. Losses at the gene ends were 5 bases for V and 4 bases for J; bases not matched to a gene: 8. This CDR3 comprises 15 residues. CDR1 and CDR2 (germline): MNHNY, SVGAGI (reference sequence).

The sequence came from an adult with mismatch repair-deficient cancer. This chain connects TRBV6-6 to TRBJ2-1; 7 bases fit TRBD2. Sequencing was performed on PBMCs, taken 52 weeks after starting pembrolizumab. The CDR3 sequence is CASSDLAAEYNEQFF. CDR3 in DNA: TGTGCCAGCAGTGACCTAGCGGCCGAGTACAATGAGCAGTTCTTC.